A single sample is the source of the 25 T cell receptor beta chains below, sequenced in a study of cytomegalovirus exposure and HLA in healthy donors. PCR involved 60 Vbeta and 13 Jbeta primers. Clones were read by immunoSEQ multiplex PCR, and TCRdb kept only the in-frame ones, dropping some. The sample consists of over 150,000 clones, about 77% of them appearing once. The source material was PBMCs. Receptors originate from a woman in her 50s in good health and CMV-seronegative.

This chain links TRBV7-6 with TRBJ2-3; D gene uncertain. Looked up from germline, CDR1 is SGHVS and CDR2 is FNYEAQ. CDR3 length: 14 residues. Trimming shortened V by 2 bases and J by 0 bases, and 6 bases separated the two germline ends. CDR3: CASSLSPSTDTQYF. The CDR3 DNA follows: TGTGCCAGCAGCTTAAGCCCTAGCACAGATACGCAGTATTTT.

The gene calls are TRBV29-1 and TRBJ2-5; D is ambiguous. There are 11 residues in the CDR3. The germline V gene has CDR1 SQVTM and CDR2 ANQGSEA. Trimming took off 8 bases at V and 6 bases at J, with 13 bases between the two ends. CDR3 DNA sequence: TGCAGCTTTACAACATATCAGACCCAGTACTTC. It encodes CSFTTYQTQYF. The whole variable domain, remainder taken from reference TRBV29-1 and TRBJ2-5, is SAVISQKPSRDICQRGTSLTIQCQVDSQVTMMFWYRQQPGQSLTLIATANQGSEATYESGFVIDKFPISRPNLTFSTLTVSNMSPEDSSIYLCSFTTYQTQYFGPGTRLLVL.

For this clone: In the same sample, other DNA sequences code for this CDR3. The chain carries TRBV9 and TRBJ2-1; maybe TRBD1 (5 bases). The germline V gene has CDR1 SGDLS and CDR2 YYNGEE. The length of the CDR3 is 14 residues. V lost 0 bases, J lost 4 bases, and 8 bases lay in between. Written as DNA, the CDR3 is TGTGCCAGCAGCGTAGCTACAGGTTACAATGAGCAGTTCTTC. Protein product: CASSVATGYNEQFF.

V is TRBV6-5 and J is TRBJ2-3; 7 bases map to TRBD2. Unmatched junction bases numbered 8, after V lost 7 bases and J lost 1 base. There are 15 residues in the CDR3. Per the germline V gene, CDR1 is MNHEY and CDR2 is SVGAGI. CDR3 nucleotides: TGTGCCAGCACCCCGACGGGGAGGGGCACAGATACGCAGTATTTT. Amino acid sequence: CASTPTGRGTDTQYF.

Written as DNA, the CDR3 is TGTGCCAGCAGCCCGACAGGGGGCGAAACCGGGGAGCTGTTTTTT. Its translation is CASSPTGGETGELFF. The gene calls are TRBV11-2 and TRBJ2-2; 10 bases align to TRBD1. Per germline, CDR1 SGHAT and CDR2 FQNNGV. CDR3 size: 15 residues. Germline trimming cut 5 bases from V and 5 bases from J; bases unmatched to any gene: 5.

This chain links TRBV6-4 with TRBJ2-1, with 11 bases matching TRBD2. The germline gives CDR1 MRHNA, CDR2 SNTAGT. V gave up 7 bases and J gave up 5 bases; unmatched junction bases: 7. The CDR3 covers 15 residues. The CDR3 DNA reads as TGTGCCAGCACCATGACTAGCGGGGAAAACAATGAGCAGTTCTTC. This translates into CASTMTSGENNEQFF.

The chain joins TRBV5-8 to TRBJ1-6; 9 nucleotides line up with TRBD1. The junction had 9 bases not matched to a gene; V was cut back by 2 bases and J by 0 bases. Germline CDR1 and CDR2: SGHTS and YDEGEE. The CDR3 totals 19 residues. This chain's CDR3 is CASSFTGGASISYNSPLHF. The DNA for the CDR3 is TGTGCCAGCAGCTTTACAGGGGGCGCTTCGATCTCCTATAATTCACCCCTCCACTTT.

The chain is built from TRBV5-3 and TRBJ2-7; 10 bases match TRBD1. TRBV5-3 is an ORF, and what it does is uncertain. The CDR3 contains 16 residues. The V and J ends lost 4 bases and 3 bases, in that order; junction bases with no gene match: 10. The CDR3 DNA reads as TGTGCCAGAAGCCCGATCGAGACAGGGGGCCACTACGAGCAGTACTTC. This encodes CARSPIETGGHYEQYF.

J is TRBJ1-5 and V is TRBV7-2; 9 bases agree with TRBD1. Germline assignment: CDR1 SGHTA and CDR2 FQGNSA. This CDR3 region has 15 residues. V lost 5 bases, J lost 3 bases, and 5 bases stayed unmatched. CDR3 coding DNA: TGTGCCAGCAGCACAGGGGGCGCATCCAATCAGCCCCAGCATTTT. Translated, it gives CASSTGGASNQPQHF.

The rearrangement links TRBV5-5 to TRBJ1-2; D gene unclear. The CDR3 runs to 15 residues. V was cut by 0 bases and J by 7 bases, with 16 bases left in between. CDR1 SGHKS and CDR2 YYEKEE come from the germline V gene (reference sequence). CDR3: CASSLATVDPPGYTF. CDR3 DNA: TGTGCCAGCAGCTTGGCCACAGTCGATCCTCCTGGCTACACCTTC.

V and J are TRBV27 and TRBJ2-3, with D hard to call. Trimming removed 3 bases at V and 2 bases at J, with 9 bases between. The CDR3 runs to 14 residues. CDR1 and CDR2 from the germline V gene are MNHEY and SMNVEV (reference sequence). CDR3 in DNA: TGTGCCAGCAGTTTGTTAGTTCACACAGATACGCAGTATTTT. Its protein is CASSLLVHTDTQYF.

V is TRBV5-1 and J is TRBJ2-7; 9 nucleotides match TRBD2. The CDR3 length is 14 residues. Unmatched junction bases numbered 4, after V lost 3 bases and J lost 3 bases. Germline CDR1 reads SGHRS; CDR2 reads YFSETQ. CDR3 amino acids: CASSSTSGGYEQYF. CDR3 nucleotide sequence: TGCGCCAGCAGCTCGACTAGCGGAGGCTACGAGCAGTACTTC.

This chain connects TRBV28 to TRBJ1-2; 9 nucleotides agree with TRBD1. Germline assignment: CDR1 MDHEN and CDR2 SYDVKM. V lost 2 bases, J lost 2 bases, and 9 bases stayed unmatched. This CDR3 spans 17 amino acids. This CDR3 is CASSLPGTGLVNYGYTF. Written as DNA, the CDR3 is TGTGCCAGCAGTTTACCCGGGACAGGGTTAGTGAACTATGGCTACACCTTC.

The chain joins TRBV28 to TRBJ1-5; perhaps TRBD1 as D (6 bases). This CDR3 contains 15 residues. The V end was cut by 5 bases, the J end by 6 bases, with 17 bases between. Germline loops: CDR1 MDHEN, CDR2 SYDVKM. Here the CDR3 reads CASSPPQGMGQPQHF. CDR3 DNA sequence: TGTGCCAGCAGTCCCCCTCAGGGGATGGGTCAGCCCCAGCATTTT.

This sequence joins TRBV7-8 and TRBJ2-7; D is perhaps TRBD1 (6 bases). CDR1 is SGHVS, CDR2 FQNEAQ, per germline. Trimming left V 7 bases short and J 2 bases short, with 9 bases between. There are 12 residues in the CDR3. The CDR3 DNA reads TGTGCCAGCAACAGGGACACCTACGAGCAGTACTTC. This sequence encodes CASNRDTYEQYF. The variable domain in full, with the rest retrieved from reference TRBV7-8 and TRBJ2-7, is GAGVSQSPRYKVAKRGQDVALRCDPISGHVSLFWYQQALGQGPEFLTYFQNEAQLDKSGLPSDRFFAERPEGSVSTLKIQRTQQEDSAVYLCASNRDTYEQYFGPGTRLTVT.

CDR3 protein: CASSGTRNGNEQFF. CDR3 nucleotide sequence: TGCGCCAGCAGTGGGACTAGGAATGGGAATGAGCAGTTCTTC. This sequence joins TRBV10-2 and TRBJ2-1, with 7 bases identical to TRBD2. With V trimmed by 4 bases and J by 7 bases, 7 bases remained unmatched. Germline CDR1 is WSHSY and CDR2 is SAAADI. CDR3 length: 14 residues.

There are a few counts of this clone. The gene calls are TRBV28 and TRBJ1-1; D is unresolved. Germline-derived CDR1 and CDR2 are MDHEN and SYDVKM. Trimming took 8 bases from V and 9 from J, leaving 16 bases between them. CDR3 size: 12 residues. Here the CDR3 DNA reads TGTGCCAGCCTAGTACCGGGATCAAAAGCTTTCTTT. This codes for CASLVPGSKAFF.

CDR3 sequence reads: CASSLRGQGTDTQYF. The CDR3 nucleotides are TGTGCCAGCAGTTTACGAGGACAGGGAACAGATACGCAGTATTTT. V is TRBV27 and J is TRBJ2-3; 8 bases fit TRBD1. Looked up from germline, CDR1 is MNHEY and CDR2 is SMNVEV (reference sequence). After removal of 2 bases from V and 3 bases from J, the junction contained 4 bases not matched to a gene. This CDR3 region has 15 residues.

This clone was detected only a few times. The chain has TRBV4-3 and TRBJ1-1; TRBD1 might be the D (5 bases). The V end was cut by 0 bases, the J end by 4 bases, with 9 bases between. CDR1 is LGHNA and CDR2 is YSLEER in the germline V gene. The length of the CDR3 is 14 residues. The CDR3 DNA follows: TGCGCCAGCAGCCAAGATGGGCAGGGCACTGAAGCTTTCTTT. This translates into CASSQDGQGTEAFF.

The chain recombines TRBV27 with TRBJ1-2; 8 positions agree with TRBD1. Germline V CDR1 and CDR2: MNHEY, SMNVEV (reference sequence). The J segment lost 7 bases and the V segment lost 6 bases, leaving 10 bases of the junction unmatched. The CDR3 runs to 14 residues. For the CDR3, the DNA is TGTGCCAGCAGGTCGACAGGGGTAGTAAGTGGCTACACCTTC. It is translated as CASRSTGVVSGYTF.

In this sample, this clone turned up a few times. The chain employs TRBV7-2 and TRBJ2-7; D possibly corresponds to TRBD1 (6 bases). Germline CDR1 reads SGHTA; CDR2 reads FQGNSA. Trimming stripped 5 bases from V and 1 base from J, with 12 bases between. The length of the CDR3 is 14 residues. CDR3 sequence: CASSRDIGSYEQYF. Here the CDR3 DNA reads TGTGCCAGCAGCCGGGACATTGGGTCCTACGAGCAGTACTTC.

The chain combines TRBV5-1 with TRBJ2-7; the D gene is possibly TRBD1 (6 bases). CDR1 is SGHRS, CDR2 YFSETQ, per germline. CDR3 length equals 15 residues. The ends were cut back, 4 bases at V and 5 bases at J, with 19 bases in the middle. The CDR3 nucleotides read TGCGCCAGCAGCCCCCTAGGGGGTTCCTCGGACGAGCAGTACTTC. It yields the protein CASSPLGGSSDEQYF.

The chain employs TRBV5-1 and TRBJ2-1; TRBD2 agrees at 13 bases. The CDR3 has 16 residues. V lost 0 bases to trimming and J lost 9 bases; unmatched junction nucleotides: 6. Looked up from germline, CDR1 is SGHRS and CDR2 is YFSETQ. CDR3 coding DNA: TGCGCCAGCAGCTTGGGTTGGACTAGCGGGAGAAGTGAGCAGTTCTTC. Protein sequence: CASSLGWTSGRSEQFF.

This chain links TRBV6-5 with TRBJ1-5; tentative D call: TRBD1 (5 bases). Trimming pared 6 bases from V and 4 bases from J, leaving 10 bases between. CDR3 length: 13 residues. The germline gives CDR1 MNHEY, CDR2 SVGAGI. DNA for the CDR3: TGTGCCAGCAGCCTAGACAGAAATCAGCCCCAGCATTTT. It encodes CASSLDRNQPQHF.

A word on this clone: A junction boundary mismatches the germline segment, possibly from a read error. CDR3 DNA: TGTGCCACCAGAAGAGATCCCGGACAGGGCCCCGGGGAGCTGTTTTTT. It is translated as CATRRDPGQGPGELFF. The chain combines TRBV15 with TRBJ2-2, with 8 bases aligning to TRBD1. CDR1 and CDR2 (germline): LNHNV, YYDKDF (reference sequence). There are 16 residues in the CDR3.